Here is one T cell receptor (beta chain) with its context. The sample originates from a study of Ad26.COV2.S vaccination and SARS-CoV-2 variants. Sample treatment: about 20 received Ad26.COV2.S at low or high dose, single or two shots; about 5 received placebo; per-sample allocation not given. The investigators took samples on day 63 after the first vaccine or placebo injection. Adults aged 18-55 years in Boston included the donor. Method: immunoSEQ multiplex PCR; TCRdb's copy keeps in-frame clones and lacks some. This table has 250,000 to 300,000 clones, around 87% appearing once. Germline CDR1 MNHNS, CDR2 SASEGT. V lost 1 base, J lost 2 bases, and 12 bases lay in between. The CDR3 runs to 15 residues.

This TCR was sampled from a person between 18 and 60 years old who received the Ad26.COV2.S COVID-19 vaccine or a placebo. The material sequenced was peripheral blood, taken in a trial of Ad26.COV2.S vaccine versus placebo. This chain links TRBV6-1 with TRBJ2-7, with no clear D. CDR3 region: CASSEGPIPPYEQYF. The CDR3 DNA reads TGTGCCAGCAGTGAAGGGCCTATTCCCCCCTACGAGCAGTACTTC.